This T cell receptor (beta chain) derives from a study of T cell changes during pregnancy in multiple sclerosis. The protocol was immunoSEQ multiplex PCR, while the TCRdb copy is restricted to in-frame clones and leaves out a portion. Here the sample spans 30,000 to 40,000 clones, 88% being singletons. This CDR3 comprises 16 residues. Germline V lookup: CDR1 SGHRS, CDR2 YFSETQ. V lost 1 base and J lost 4, with 15 bases in between. The specimen comprised CD8+ T cells from peripheral blood mononuclear cells, sampled in the third trimester of pregnancy. The receptor comes from a female donor with multiple sclerosis, enrolled in a pregnancy study. J is TRBJ2-1 and V is TRBV5-1; D is possibly TRBD2 (6 bases). In DNA form, the CDR3 reads TGCGCCAGCAGCTTGTGGCGGGGCCGGGGGTACAATGAGCAGTTCTTC. This encodes CASSLWRGRGYNEQFF.